This T cell receptor beta chain appears in the sequencing data of a study of CD8+ T cells in alopecia areata. Turning to the study itself: The drug, oral tofacitinib, was given to treated patients at 5 to 10 mg twice daily. Points from the study as a whole: Scalp lesions, especially in alopecia totalis/universalis, had higher clonality than normal scalp. In scalp and blood, many expanded lesional clones persisted during tofacitinib. Scalp samples also contribute reads from the resident alphabeta T cells found in normal skin.

This CDR3 has 15 amino acids. Per the germline V gene, CDR1 is SGHVS and CDR2 is FQNEAQ. With V trimmed by 5 bases and J by 6 bases, 8 bases remained unmatched. cDNA serving as the sequencing template came from extracted, reverse transcribed RNA. Data came from immunoSEQ multiplex PCR; TCRdb stores just in-frame clones and leaves some out. The table lists tens of thousands of clones, just over 45% of them singletons, with 20% in the top ten. With respect to this clone: The antigen is undetermined.

This sample's treatment: oral pan-JAK inhibitor, 5-10 mg twice daily. The chain recombines TRBV7-8 with TRBJ1-4; TRBD1 matches 8 bases. Sequenced here: CD8+ T cells sorted from blood, sampled around week 36, from a patient treated with tofacitinib. This clonotype originated in a human donor with alopecia areata. CDR3: CASSLRGPKDEKLFF. CDR3 nucleotide sequence: TGTGCCAGCAGCCTCAGGGGGCCAAAGGATGAAAAACTGTTTTTT.